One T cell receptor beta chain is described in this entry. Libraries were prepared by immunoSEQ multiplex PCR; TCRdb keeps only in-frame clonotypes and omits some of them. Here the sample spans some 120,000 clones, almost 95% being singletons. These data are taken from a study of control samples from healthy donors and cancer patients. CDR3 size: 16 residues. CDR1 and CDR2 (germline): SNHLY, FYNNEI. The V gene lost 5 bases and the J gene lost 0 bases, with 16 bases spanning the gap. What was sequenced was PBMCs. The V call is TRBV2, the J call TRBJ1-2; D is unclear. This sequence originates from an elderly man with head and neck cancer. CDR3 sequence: CASSKERSVSNYGYTF. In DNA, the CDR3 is TGTGCCAGCAGTAAGGAGCGGAGTGTCTCTAACTATGGCTACACCTTC.